This T cell receptor (beta chain) was sequenced during a study of blood T cell repertoires in COVID-19. The overall study: Specimens from acute and convalescent COVID-19 originated in the United States, Italy and Spain. T cells, B-cell-depleted T cells, or PBMCs provided the cDNA or gDNA that served as material.

There are 9 residues in the CDR3. Germline V CDR1 and CDR2: SQVTM, ANQGSEA. Trimming stripped 4 bases from V and 8 bases from J, with 5 bases between. Source study methods: Estimated nucleated cell counts came from reference gene primer amplification. Sequenced by immunoSEQ multiplex PCR; TCRdb stores in-frame clones only, minus some. V and J calls and clone size are given by that table; D and trimming were obtained from the DNA. The profile shows 45,000 to 55,000 clones, around 72% of them singletons. This chain connects TRBV29-1 to TRBJ1-2; D remains unclear. The material sequenced was peripheral blood. The TCR originated in a human donor with active or convalescent COVID-19. The donor label of this sample is uncertain. The CDR3 nucleotides read TGCAGCGTTGGAACAGGCTACACCTTC. As protein: CSVGTGYTF.